A single TCR beta chain is shown here with its context. Its antigen is still unknown. Base qualities are not at hand, and no much larger clone is one base apart. These data belong to a study of CD8+CD57+ T cells in acquired aplastic anemia listed by TCRdb under 2018. Regarding the study in general: On average, sorted CD4+ and CD8+ cells yielded 3.2 ug of extracted DNA, with a range of about 0.17 to 27.4 ug.

Genomic DNA served as template for TCR beta VDJ combination and CDR3 sequence profiling. An Illumina HiSeq 2000 was the platform used for TCR repertoire sequencing. In the authors' own workflow: TRBV/TRBJ rearrangement plots, CDR3 size and DJ length profiles, and Simpson's diversity index were used to evaluate the repertoires. The most abundant DNA sequence in the deep sequencing data was defined as the immunodominant clone. CDR3 amino acid sequences were checked for sharing between subjects and were compared against published repertoires and the VDJdb database. Using fastp trimming at Q25 and MiXCR clonotype assembly, TCRdb reanalyzed the public sequencing data and kept in-frame beta chains. Here each entry gathers all rows of one CDR3 protein and keeps the most common genes and DNA. TCRdb's processing, not the study's, gives the V and J calls here. The sample contains 250,000 to 350,000 distinct CDR3 sequences, 55% to 60% of them found a single time. 6.5% to 10% of the sample is in the top ten clones.

The research as a whole found: Over 25 CD8+ CDR3 sequences were found in both patients and controls but appeared to be highly expressed in patients and within the immunodominant clones of the patients. Between patients and healthy controls, no significant difference in CD8+ Simpson's diversity was found (P=0.060).

Trimming accounts for 5 bases at V and 5 bases at J, while the number of junction bases matched to no gene is 12. From the germline V gene, CDR1 is SGHRS and CDR2 is YFSETQ. Taken from cysteine to phenylalanine, the CDR3 has 17 residues. Only the CDR3 region is kept as DNA, spanning 51 bases read in frame from base 1. In this study, sorted CD4+ and CD8+ T cells from the blood of healthy subjects and of severe aplastic anemia patients had their TCR repertoires deep-sequenced. Ficoll-Paque density gradient centrifugation was used to isolate peripheral blood mononuclear cells. CD4+ and CD8+ T cells were sorted by FACS or magnetic beads before DNA extraction.

The clonotype originates from a human donor with severe aplastic anemia or a healthy control (not recorded which). The V and J genes are TRBV5-1 and TRBJ2-2; 10 nucleotides in the junction match TRBD1. The sample taken for sequencing was sorted CD4+, CD8+, or CD8+CD57+ T cells (not recorded which) from PBMCs. The bases are TGCGCCAGCAGTCATGGACCGGGACAGGGGAAAACCGGGGAGCTGTTTTTT. Its amino acids are CASSHGPGQGKTGELFF.